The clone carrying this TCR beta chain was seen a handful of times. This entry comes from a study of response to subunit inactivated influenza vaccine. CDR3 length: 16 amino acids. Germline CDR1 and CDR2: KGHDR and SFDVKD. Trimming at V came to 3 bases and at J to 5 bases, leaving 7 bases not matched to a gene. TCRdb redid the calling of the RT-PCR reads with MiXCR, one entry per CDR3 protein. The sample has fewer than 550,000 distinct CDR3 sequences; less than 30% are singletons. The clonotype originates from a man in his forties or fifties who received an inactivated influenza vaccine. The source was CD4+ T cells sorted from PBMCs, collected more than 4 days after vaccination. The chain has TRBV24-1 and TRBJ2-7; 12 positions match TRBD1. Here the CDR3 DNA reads TGTGCCACCAGTGATCGGGGGACAGGGGGCTTGGACGAGCAGTACTTC. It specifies CATSDRGTGGLDEQYF.